Below are 8 T cell receptor beta chains sequenced from a single sample in a study of T cell clones after liver transplantation. The assay was immunoSEQ multiplex PCR, and TCRdb's table has in-frame clones only and misses some. The data show about 51,000 clones, roughly 70% seen once. The sequenced sample was CD4+ T cells from blood, obtained more than 53 months after liver transplant. Every receptor here comes from a human patient who received a liver transplant. A share of the T cells may be of graft donor origin.

The rearrangement joins TRBV14 to TRBJ2-5, with D perhaps matching TRBD1 or TRBD2 (5 bases each). This CDR3 contains 17 residues. The germline CDR1 and CDR2 sequences are SGHDN and FVKESK. Trimming took 4 bases from V and 2 from J, leaving 20 bases between them. As DNA, the CDR3 is TGTGCCAGCAGCCGTCTAAGGCAGGGAGTGGATCAAGAGACCCAGTACTTC. It yields the protein CASSRLRQGVDQETQYF.

The rearrangement uses TRBV7-9 and TRBJ2-7, with TRBD2 matching 7 bases. The V and J ends lost 2 bases and 7 bases, in that order; junction bases with no gene match: 11. Germline V gene lookup returns CDR1 SEHNR and CDR2 FQNEAQ (reference sequence). The CDR3 has 15 residues. CDR3 in DNA: TGTGCCAGCAGCTTATCTAGCGGATTATCGGGGGAGCAGTACTTC. Its translation: CASSLSSGLSGEQYF.

This sequence joins TRBV15 and TRBJ2-1; no clear D gene. Trimming left V 0 bases short and J 4 bases short, with 19 bases between. The CDR3 loop spans 18 amino acids. Germline V gene data show CDR1 as LNHNV and CDR2 as YYDKDF (reference sequence). DNA of the CDR3: TGTGCCACCAGCAGAGATCATCCGGCCGCAGATACATACAATGAGCAGTTCTTC. Translation: CATSRDHPAADTYNEQFF.

The gene calls are TRBV16 and TRBJ1-5, with 8 nucleotides matching TRBD1. V shed 5 bases, J shed 5 bases, and the junction held 8 bases outside the gene matches. The CDR3 extends over 15 amino acids. The V gene's germline CDR1 is KGHSY and CDR2 FQNENV. CDR3 sequence: CASSGESQGDQPQHF. CDR3 DNA: TGTGCCAGCAGCGGCGAGTCACAGGGGGATCAGCCCCAGCATTTT.

The DNA of the CDR3 is TGTGCCAGCAGAACGGACAGGGCCCCCCTCTCTGGGGCCAACGTCCTGACTTTC. Translating it yields CASRTDRAPLSGANVLTF. The chain is built from TRBV7-9 and TRBJ2-6, with 8 nucleotides matching TRBD1. The V gene's germline CDR1 is SEHNR and CDR2 FQNEAQ (reference sequence). The CDR3 extends over 18 amino acids. V trimming: 6 bases; J trimming: 0 bases; junction bases outside the gene matches: 10.

The chain recombines TRBV18 with TRBJ1-1; D is unclear. Trimming removed 0 bases from V and 0 bases from J, with 8 bases in between. Germline loops: CDR1 KGHSH, CDR2 LQKENI. This CDR3 contains 15 residues. CDR3 in amino acids: CASSPPIGMNTEAFF. CDR3 nucleotide sequence: TGTGCCAGCTCACCACCAATAGGTATGAACACTGAAGCTTTCTTT.

The chain links TRBV7-3 to TRBJ1-1; perhaps TRBD1 as D (5 bases). CDR3 length: 15 residues. CDR1 is SGHTA, CDR2 FQGTGA, per germline. V shed 2 bases and J shed 1 base, with 11 bases lying between them. For the CDR3, the DNA is TGTGCCAGCAGCTTAGAGTCGGGGGGGAACACTGAAGCTTTCTTT. Protein product: CASSLESGGNTEAFF. The full variable domain, its missing parts supplied by reference TRBV7-3 and TRBJ1-1, is GAGVSQTPSNKVTEKGKYVELRCDPISGHTALYWYRQSLGQGPEFLIYFQGTGAADDSGLPNDRFFAVRPEGSVSTLKIQRTERGDSAVYLCASSLESGGNTEAFFGQGTRLTVV.

The genes are TRBV19 and TRBJ2-7, with 14 bases that match TRBD2. Germline CDR1 and CDR2: LNHDA and SQIVND (reference sequence). Trimming took 5 bases from V and 5 from J; bases not matched to a gene: 8. This CDR3 contains 16 residues. This CDR3 reads CASSSRTSGGIDEQYF. The DNA for the CDR3 is TGTGCCAGTAGTTCCCGGACTAGCGGGGGGATCGACGAGCAGTACTTC.